This passage covers 20 T cell receptor beta chains from one sample sequenced in a study of T cell repertoires in cytomegalovirus infection. MiXCR was run by TCRdb on the reads, yielding one entry per CDR3 protein. The sample records 150,000 to 200,000 distinct CDR3 sequences, around 15% being singletons. Sequenced: PBMCs. These receptors all come from a human donor in good health (CMV status not recorded). Some clones in this sample may be carry-over from other donors' samples.

V is TRBV7-3 and J is TRBJ2-5, with D perhaps matching TRBD1 or TRBD2 (5 bases each). V dropped 5 bases and J dropped 0 bases, with 7 bases sitting between them. The CDR3 covers 13 residues. The germline gives CDR1 SGHTA, CDR2 FQGTGA. The CDR3 sequence is CASSPGHQETQYF. CDR3 DNA sequence: TGTGCCAGCAGCCCGGGACACCAAGAGACCCAGTACTTC.

CDR3 amino acids: CATSRGTGADSYEQYF. The CDR3 DNA reads TGTGCCACCAGCAGAGGGACAGGGGCCGACTCCTACGAGCAGTACTTC. The genes are TRBV15 and TRBJ2-7, with 9 bases identical to TRBD1. The germline V gene encodes CDR1 LNHNV and CDR2 YYDKDF (reference sequence). V was pared by 1 base and J by 0 bases, with 4 bases of the junction left unmatched. The CDR3 covers 16 residues.

The rearrangement joins TRBV28 to TRBJ2-3; a possible D gene is TRBD2 (6 bases). The ends were cut back, 2 bases at V and 5 bases at J, with 14 bases in the middle. The germline V gene has CDR1 MDHEN and CDR2 SYDVKM. This CDR3 is 15 amino acids long. The CDR3 is CASSLGETSRDTQYF. The CDR3 coding sequence is TGTGCCAGCAGTTTAGGGGAGACTAGTCGAGATACGCAGTATTTT.

There are many counts of this clonotype. The V gene is TRBV7-2, the J gene TRBJ2-6, with D possibly TRBD1 on 5 matching bases. V was shortened by 1 base and J by 0 bases, with 13 bases between the two germline ends. CDR1 and CDR2 (germline): SGHTA, FQGNSA. This CDR3 spans 18 amino acids. This CDR3 is CASSLEFRVTSGANVLTF. CDR3 coding DNA: TGTGCCAGCAGCTTAGAATTCAGGGTTACCTCTGGGGCCAACGTCCTGACTTTC.

This clonotype was counted only a few times. This rearrangement joins TRBV7-3 to TRBJ2-2; D is ambiguous. The ends were cut back, 2 bases at V and 2 bases at J, with 3 bases in the middle. The V gene's germline CDR1 is SGHTA and CDR2 FQGTGA. This CDR3 has 13 amino acids. The CDR3 loop is CASSLRNTGELFF. CDR3 coding DNA: TGTGCCAGCAGCTTACGAAACACCGGGGAGCTGTTTTTT.

This clonotype has at least ten counts. The chain links TRBV6-2 or TRBV6-3 to TRBJ2-1, with 9 nucleotides matching TRBD1. The V and J ends lost 7 bases and 8 bases, in that order; junction bases with no gene match: 12. The CDR3 runs 15 residues. CDR1 MNHEY and CDR2 SVGEGT come from the germline V gene. In nucleotides, the CDR3 is TGTGCCAGCACCAACCCCGGGACAGGGATGGATGAGCAGTTCTTC. This gives the protein CASTNPGTGMDEQFF.

This clonotype has more than one count but fewer than ten. The genes are TRBV14 and TRBJ1-1, with 10 bases fitting TRBD1. V shed 4 bases and J 1 base; nucleotides not matched to a gene: 3. Per germline, CDR1 SGHDN and CDR2 FVKESK. CDR3 length equals 15 residues. Here the CDR3 reads CASSRRTGGNTEAFF. In DNA, the CDR3 is TGTGCCAGCAGCCGTCGGACAGGGGGGAACACTGAAGCTTTCTTT. Full variable domain (rest looked up from reference TRBV14 and TRBJ1-1): EAGVTQFPSHSVIEKGQTVTLRCDPISGHDNLYWYRRVMGKEIKFLLHFVKESKQDESGMPNNRFLAERTGGTYSTLKVQPAELEDSGVYFCASSRRTGGNTEAFFGQGTRLTVV.

This clonotype was picked up many times. The chain has TRBV7-2 and TRBJ2-1; 9 bases align to TRBD1. Per the germline V gene, CDR1 is SGHTA and CDR2 is FQGNSA. This CDR3 is built from 15 residues. Trimming took 2 bases from V and 5 from J; bases not matched to a gene: 4. CDR3 region: CASSLRGQGHNEQFF. The CDR3 nucleotides are TGTGCCAGCAGCTTAAGGGGACAGGGTCACAATGAGCAGTTCTTC.

The CDR3 DNA is TGTGCCAGCAGCCACCGGTCCGGGGAGCTGTTTTTT. Protein: CASSHRSGELFF. This sequence joins TRBV7-9 and TRBJ2-2; D is undetermined. Trimming pared 5 bases from V and 6 bases from J, leaving 7 bases between. CDR1 and CDR2 from the germline V gene are SEHNR and FQNEAQ (reference sequence). The length of the CDR3 is 12 residues.

The chain uses TRBV7-9 and TRBJ2-1; D may be TRBD2 (5 bases). Germline CDR1 SEHNR, CDR2 FQNEAQ (reference sequence). Trimming removed 5 bases at V and 4 bases at J, with 18 bases between. This CDR3 is 16 amino acids long. The CDR3 reads CASSPALLAAYNEQFF. DNA of the CDR3: TGTGCCAGCAGCCCCGCTCTGCTAGCAGCTTACAATGAGCAGTTCTTC.

At least ten counts were recorded for this clonotype. The rearrangement links TRBV4-2 to TRBJ2-7, with D unclear. Trimming removed 4 bases from V and 3 bases from J, with 19 bases in between. This CDR3 contains 16 residues. Germline values: CDR1 LGHNA, CDR2 YNFKEQ. The CDR3 DNA reads TGTGCCAGCAGCCCCCAATTAGGACCGGTTAGCTACGAGCAGTACTTC. Protein: CASSPQLGPVSYEQYF.

This clonotype was recorded at least ten times. The CDR3 is CASSGPNRVRRADTQYF. The CDR3, as DNA: TGTGCCAGCAGTGGCCCCAACAGGGTTCGTAGGGCAGATACGCAGTATTTT. The rearrangement uses TRBV28 and TRBJ2-3; D perhaps matches TRBD1 (6 bases). The CDR3 extends over 17 amino acids. The V gene's germline CDR1 is MDHEN and CDR2 SYDVKM. V was trimmed by 5 bases and J by 4 bases, leaving 22 bases between them.

In this sample, this clonotype turned up a few times. V is TRBV2 and J is TRBJ1-4; 8 nucleotides match TRBD1. CDR3 length: 16 amino acids. Germline lookup yields CDR1 SNHLY and CDR2 FYNNEI. Trimming at V came to 5 bases and at J to 0 bases, leaving 5 bases not matched to a gene. The CDR3 protein is CASSPPGQATNEKLFF. The CDR3 DNA reads as TGTGCCAGCAGTCCTCCGGGACAGGCAACTAATGAAAAACTGTTTTTT.

The V call is TRBV6-6, the J call TRBJ1-5; TRBD1 agrees at 7 bases. V lost 5 bases, J lost 3 bases, and 7 bases stayed unmatched. Germline V lookup: CDR1 MNHNY, CDR2 SVGAGI (reference sequence). This CDR3 contains 15 residues. The CDR3 DNA is TGTGCCAGCAGTCAAAGACAGGGCCCCAATCAGCCCCAGCATTTT. Its protein is CASSQRQGPNQPQHF.

This clonotype was counted ten times or more. This chain links TRBV7-6 with TRBJ2-5; D gene uncertain. Germline CDR1 SGHVS, CDR2 FNYEAQ. This CDR3 spans 14 amino acids. The ends were cut back, 5 bases at V and 1 base at J, with 11 bases in the middle. In DNA form, the CDR3 reads TGTGCCAGCAGCCTCCTACCGTTCCAAGAGACCCAGTACTTC. It is translated as CASSLLPFQETQYF.

The chain employs TRBV18 and TRBJ2-1; 7 nucleotides align to TRBD2. This CDR3 spans 15 amino acids. CDR1 and CDR2 from the germline V gene are KGHSH and LQKENI. The J segment lost 2 bases and the V segment lost 3 bases, leaving 4 bases of the junction unmatched. This CDR3 is CASSPGGGAYNEQFF. DNA of the CDR3: TGTGCCAGCTCACCTGGCGGGGGTGCCTACAATGAGCAGTTCTTC. The variable domain in full, completed from reference TRBV18 and TRBJ2-1, reads NAGVMQNPRHLVRRRGQEARLRCSPMKGHSHVYWYRQLPEEGLKFMVYLQKENIIDESGMPKERFSAEFPKEGPSILRIQQVVRGDSAAYFCASSPGGGAYNEQFFGPGTRLTVL.

This clonotype was counted many times. This chain joins TRBV6-5 and TRBJ2-3; D perhaps matches TRBD2 (5 bases). V lost 0 bases to trimming and J lost 6 bases, with 25 bases between them. From germline, CDR1 is MNHEY and CDR2 SVGAGI. The CDR3 sequence is 19 residues long. This CDR3 reads CASSYSLSHLGSLLDTQYF. The CDR3 DNA sequence: TGTGCCAGCAGTTACTCACTTAGCCACCTGGGGAGCTTGCTCGATACGCAGTATTTT.

The chain carries TRBV10-3 and TRBJ2-5; possible D gene TRBD2, 6 bases. V lost 7 bases and J 2 bases, leaving 11 bases between the germline ends. Per the germline V gene, CDR1 is ENHRY and CDR2 is SYGVKD. The CDR3 loop spans 13 amino acids. CDR3 residues: CAINGRGQETQYF. The CDR3 DNA sequence: TGTGCCATCAACGGGAGAGGGCAAGAGACCCAGTACTTC.

This clonotype has just a few counts. J is TRBJ2-3 and V is TRBV6-5; D remains ambiguous. Germline V gene data show CDR1 as MNHEY and CDR2 as SVGAGI. The CDR3 length is 16 residues. V gave up 2 bases and J gave up 1 base, with 13 bases separating them. The CDR3 spells CASSYEDFWGTDTQYF. In nucleotides, the CDR3 is TGTGCCAGCAGTTACGAGGATTTTTGGGGCACAGATACGCAGTATTTT.

The rearrangement links TRBV20-1 to TRBJ2-7, with TRBD2 matching over 12 bases. The CDR3 runs to 16 residues. V lost 6 bases to trimming and J lost 1 base; unmatched junction nucleotides: 10. Germline CDR1 DFQATT, CDR2 SNEGSKA (reference sequence). The CDR3 protein is CSADFGLAGTSYEQYF. In DNA form, the CDR3 reads TGCAGTGCCGACTTTGGACTAGCGGGGACATCCTACGAGCAGTACTTC.